This is a list of T cell receptor beta chains from one sample in a study of identical twins. TCRdb fed the 5' RACE reads into MiXCR, producing one record per CDR3 protein. The sample includes about 550,000 distinct CDR3 sequences, about a fifth of them seen just once. The data were also submitted as part of a second study, on yellow fever vaccine responses in identical twins.

The specimen was CD4+ T cells sorted from blood. All receptors come from a woman in her late teens or twenties in good health. The CDR3 runs from the conserved cysteine through the conserved F or W.

V: TRBV24-1
J: TRBJ2-1
CDR3: CATSNQGEGKSYNEQFF

V: TRBV28
J: TRBJ2-1
CDR3: CASSLVGGGNEQFF

V: TRBV5-1
J: TRBJ1-1
CDR3: CASSPNLGLGTEAFF

V: TRBV18
J: TRBJ1-6
CDR3: CASSLDGQINSPLHF

V: TRBV11-2
J: TRBJ1-1
CDR3: CASSLDPVFYTEAFF

V: TRBV7-6
J: TRBJ2-3
CDR3: CASSLPLETDTQYF

V: TRBV4-2
J: TRBJ2-3
CDR3: CASSQETRADTQYF

V: TRBV5-1
J: TRBJ2-7
CDR3: CASSLEVAGYSYEQYF

V: TRBV3-1
J: TRBJ1-1
CDR3: CASSRDAKFGNTEAFF

V: TRBV7-6
J: TRBJ2-2
CDR3: CASSSRLAANTGELFF

V: TRBV6-5
J: TRBJ2-7
CDR3: CAGSSQAYGYEQYF

V: TRBV7-2
J: TRBJ1-1
CDR3: CASSLHEWGMNTEAFF

V: TRBV7-3
J: TRBJ2-1
CDR3: CASSLRGLVTYNEQFF

V: TRBV7-9
J: TRBJ2-1
CDR3: CASSFLAQGNYNEQFF

V: TRBV5-1
J: TRBJ2-2
CDR3: CASTNFQAVAGELFF

V: TRBV9
J: TRBJ2-1
CDR3: CASSVDVGPHEQFF

V: TRBV20-1
J: TRBJ2-6
CDR3: CSASQESGANVLTF

V: TRBV28
J: TRBJ2-3
CDR3: CASSRQGTSYQQYF

V: TRBV25-1
J: TRBJ2-1
CDR3: CASSGPGGENSYNEQFF

V: TRBV20-1
J: TRBJ2-3
CDR3: CSARGSDSYWTDTQYF

V: TRBV20-1
J: TRBJ2-3
CDR3: CSAQAGTHSTDTQYF

V: TRBV5-1
J: TRBJ1-4
CDR3: CASSVSGGATNEKLFF